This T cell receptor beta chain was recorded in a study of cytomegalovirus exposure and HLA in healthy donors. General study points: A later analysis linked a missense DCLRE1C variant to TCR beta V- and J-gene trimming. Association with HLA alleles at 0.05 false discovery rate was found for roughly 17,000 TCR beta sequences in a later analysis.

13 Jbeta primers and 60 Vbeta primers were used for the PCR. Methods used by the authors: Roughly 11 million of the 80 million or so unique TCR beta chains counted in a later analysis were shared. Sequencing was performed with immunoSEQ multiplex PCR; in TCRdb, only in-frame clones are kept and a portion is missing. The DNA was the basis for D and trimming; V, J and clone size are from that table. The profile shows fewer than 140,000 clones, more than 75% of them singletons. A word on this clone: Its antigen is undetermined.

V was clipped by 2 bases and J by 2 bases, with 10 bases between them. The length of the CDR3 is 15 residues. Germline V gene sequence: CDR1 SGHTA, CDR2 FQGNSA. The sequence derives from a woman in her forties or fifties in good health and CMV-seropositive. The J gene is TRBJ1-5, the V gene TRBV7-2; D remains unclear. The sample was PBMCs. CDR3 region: CASSLSPFGNQPQHF. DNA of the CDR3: TGTGCCAGCAGCTTAAGCCCCTTTGGCAATCAGCCCCAGCATTTT.